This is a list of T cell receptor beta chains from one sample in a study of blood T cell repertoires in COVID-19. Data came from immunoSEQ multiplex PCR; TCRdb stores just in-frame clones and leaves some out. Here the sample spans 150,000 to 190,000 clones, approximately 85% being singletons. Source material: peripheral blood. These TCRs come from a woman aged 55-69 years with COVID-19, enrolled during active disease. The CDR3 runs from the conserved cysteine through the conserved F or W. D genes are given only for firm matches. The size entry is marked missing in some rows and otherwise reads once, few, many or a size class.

CDR3nt: TGTGCCAGCTCACTCGGGACAAGAGGAAACACTGAAGCTTTCTTT
CDR3aa: CASSLGTRGNTEAFF
abundance: NA
d_gene: NA
v_gene: TRBV18
j_gene: TRBJ1-1

CDR3nt: TGTGCCGTGATGGGGGGGGTAACTAATGAAAAACTGTTTTTT
CDR3aa: CAVMGGVTNEKLFF
abundance: NA
d_gene: NA
v_gene: TRBV6-5
j_gene: TRBJ1-4

CDR3nt: TGTGCCAGCAGCTGGGGACAGGCGAACACTGAAGCTTTCTTT
CDR3aa: CASSWGQANTEAFF
abundance: once
d_gene: TRBD1
v_gene: TRBV2
j_gene: TRBJ1-1

CDR3nt: TGTGCCAGCAGCCGGGGGAGAACAGGGGGCTATGGCTACACCTTC
CDR3aa: CASSRGRTGGYGYTF
abundance: NA
d_gene: TRBD1
v_gene: TRBV27
j_gene: TRBJ1-2

CDR3nt: TGTGCCAGCAGCCAAGCGGACAGGGAGAGCACCGGGGAGCTGTTTTTT
CDR3aa: CASSQADRESTGELFF
abundance: NA
d_gene: TRBD1
v_gene: TRBV3-1/TRBV3-2
j_gene: TRBJ2-2

CDR3nt: TGCAGCGTCCCGCACCTGGAGAGCCCCTACCGGTATGGCTACACCTTC
CDR3aa: CSVPHLESPYRYGYTF
abundance: NA
d_gene: NA
v_gene: TRBV29-1
j_gene: TRBJ1-2

CDR3nt: TGTGCCAGTAGTACCCAGACAGGGGGTATCAATCAGCCCCAGCATTTT
CDR3aa: CASSTQTGGINQPQHF
abundance: once
d_gene: TRBD1
v_gene: TRBV19
j_gene: TRBJ1-5

CDR3nt: TGTGCCAGCAGTGAAGTACAGCCTAATCAGCCCCAGCATTTT
CDR3aa: CASSEVQPNQPQHF
abundance: NA
d_gene: NA
v_gene: TRBV2
j_gene: TRBJ1-5

CDR3nt: TGTGCCAGCAGCGTAGAGAGCGGGGGGAACGGGGAGCTGTTTTTT
CDR3aa: CASSVESGGNGELFF
abundance: NA
d_gene: TRBD2
v_gene: TRBV9
j_gene: TRBJ2-2

CDR3nt: TGTGCCAGCAGACCCTACCGACAGTTAAGTCATTCACCCCTCCACTTT
CDR3aa: CASRPYRQLSHSPLHF
abundance: NA
d_gene: NA
v_gene: TRBV27
j_gene: TRBJ1-6

CDR3nt: TGTGCCAGCAGCCTGGCTAGCTCGCCTGACTATGGCTACACCTTC
CDR3aa: CASSLASSPDYGYTF
abundance: NA
d_gene: NA
v_gene: TRBV9
j_gene: TRBJ1-2

CDR3nt: TGTGCCAGCAGTTACTGGGGGGAAAGCGGGGAGCTGTTTTTT
CDR3aa: CASSYWGESGELFF
abundance: NA
d_gene: NA
v_gene: TRBV6-5
j_gene: TRBJ2-2

CDR3nt: TGTGCCTGGAGTGTTTCCGTCAGCTATGGCTACACCTTC
CDR3aa: CAWSVSVSYGYTF
abundance: NA
d_gene: NA
v_gene: TRBV30
j_gene: TRBJ1-2

CDR3nt: TGTGCCAGCAGTGAGGGAGGCAGGGAGGGCTACACCTTC
CDR3aa: CASSEGGREGYTF
abundance: NA
d_gene: NA
v_gene: TRBV25-1
j_gene: TRBJ1-2

CDR3nt: TGTGCCAGCAGTGAAAGGGAGCGTTATCAGCCCCAGCATTTT
CDR3aa: CASSERERYQPQHF
abundance: once
d_gene: NA
v_gene: TRBV2
j_gene: TRBJ1-5

CDR3nt: TGTGCCAGCAGTGGACCCGGGACAGGGGCTGGAAACACCATATATTTT
CDR3aa: CASSGPGTGAGNTIYF
abundance: NA
d_gene: TRBD1
v_gene: TRBV25-1
j_gene: TRBJ1-3

CDR3nt: TGTGCCAGCAGCTTAGGGACAGGGGCGAGCGCCTACACCTTC
CDR3aa: CASSLGTGASAYTF
abundance: NA
d_gene: TRBD1
v_gene: TRBV7-6
j_gene: TRBJ1-2

CDR3nt: TGTGCCAGTAGAACAGTAGCCAAAAACATTCAGTACTTC
CDR3aa: CASRTVAKNIQYF
abundance: once
d_gene: NA
v_gene: TRBV19
j_gene: TRBJ2-4

CDR3nt: TGTGCCAGCAGCCTCTCTAGGGGGGGCAACTATGGCTACACCTTC
CDR3aa: CASSLSRGGNYGYTF
abundance: few
d_gene: NA
v_gene: TRBV6-5
j_gene: TRBJ1-2

CDR3nt: TGTGCCAGCTCACCGGGACCTCAGGGGGACCTTGATGGCTACACCTTC
CDR3aa: CASSPGPQGDLDGYTF
abundance: NA
d_gene: TRBD1
v_gene: TRBV18
j_gene: TRBJ1-2

CDR3nt: TGTGCCAGCAGCCCGAGGACAGGGGGGAGCGGGGAGCTGTTTTTT
CDR3aa: CASSPRTGGSGELFF
abundance: NA
d_gene: TRBD1
v_gene: TRBV9
j_gene: TRBJ2-2

CDR3nt: TGTGCTAGTGGTTTGGTACTAGGTACCAAAGGCACCGGGGAGCTGTTTTTT
CDR3aa: CASGLVLGTKGTGELFF
abundance: NA
d_gene: NA
v_gene: TRBV12-5
j_gene: TRBJ2-2

CDR3nt: TGTGCCAGCAGGCGGACAGCTAATGAAAAACTGTTTTTT
CDR3aa: CASRRTANEKLFF
abundance: NA
d_gene: NA
v_gene: TRBV6-5
j_gene: TRBJ1-4

CDR3nt: TGCAGTGCTAGTGGGCCAGTAATCATCGGCAATCAGCCCCAGCATTTT
CDR3aa: CSASGPVIIGNQPQHF
abundance: NA
d_gene: NA
v_gene: TRBV20-1
j_gene: TRBJ1-5

CDR3nt: TGTGCCAGTAGAAACAGGGGTAGGGTCACTGAAGCTTTCTTT
CDR3aa: CASRNRGRVTEAFF
abundance: NA
d_gene: TRBD1
v_gene: TRBV19
j_gene: TRBJ1-1

CDR3nt: TGTGCCAGCAGAGGGACAGGGAAGGGTAATTCACCCCTCCACTTT
CDR3aa: CASRGTGKGNSPLHF
abundance: few
d_gene: TRBD1
v_gene: TRBV6-5
j_gene: TRBJ1-6

CDR3nt: TGTGCCATCGGGGAGGGTCTAGACAATCAGCCCCAGCATTTT
CDR3aa: CAIGEGLDNQPQHF
abundance: few
d_gene: NA
v_gene: TRBV10-3
j_gene: TRBJ1-5

CDR3nt: TGTGCCAGCAGCCTCCCTGGGGGGAGGACTGAAGCTTTCTTT
CDR3aa: CASSLPGGRTEAFF
abundance: NA
d_gene: NA
v_gene: TRBV3-1/TRBV3-2
j_gene: TRBJ1-1

CDR3nt: TGTGCCAGCAGCCTTGGCAATCAGCCCCAGCATTTT
CDR3aa: CASSLGNQPQHF
abundance: once
d_gene: NA
v_gene: TRBV9
j_gene: TRBJ1-5

CDR3nt: TGCGCCAGCAGCTTGGCGGGGGACACCGGGGAGCTGTTTTTT
CDR3aa: CASSLAGDTGELFF
abundance: NA
d_gene: NA
v_gene: TRBV5-1
j_gene: TRBJ2-2

CDR3nt: TGTGCCAGCAGCTTGCGACTAGAGTACACCGGGGAGCTGTTTTTT
CDR3aa: CASSLRLEYTGELFF
abundance: NA
d_gene: NA
v_gene: TRBV7-9
j_gene: TRBJ2-2

CDR3nt: TGTGCCAGCAGCCCCAGGACTAGCGGGACGGCAAGGGAGCAGTTCTTC
CDR3aa: CASSPRTSGTAREQFF
abundance: NA
d_gene: TRBD2
v_gene: TRBV5-4
j_gene: TRBJ2-1

CDR3nt: TGTGCCAGTAGTATAAGATCCGGAACAGTCTCTGGAAACACCATATATTTT
CDR3aa: CASSIRSGTVSGNTIYF
abundance: NA
d_gene: NA
v_gene: TRBV19
j_gene: TRBJ1-3

CDR3nt: TGTGCCAGCAGTCTAAGGACTAGCGGGAGAAACGAGCAGTACTTC
CDR3aa: CASSLRTSGRNEQYF
abundance: NA
d_gene: TRBD2
v_gene: TRBV6-5
j_gene: TRBJ2-7

CDR3nt: TGTGCCAGCAGGGGACAGAACTATGGCTACACCTTC
CDR3aa: CASRGQNYGYTF
abundance: NA
d_gene: TRBD1
v_gene: TRBV2
j_gene: TRBJ1-2

CDR3nt: TGTGCCAGCAGCATCCGGGTCTTAGCGGGAGGCGGGGAGCTGTTTTTT
CDR3aa: CASSIRVLAGGGELFF
abundance: NA
d_gene: TRBD2
v_gene: TRBV7-6
j_gene: TRBJ2-2

CDR3nt: TGTGCCAGCAGCGGAGCGGGGGGGCGTTTTGAGCAGTTCTTC
CDR3aa: CASSGAGGRFEQFF
abundance: NA
d_gene: TRBD2
v_gene: TRBV9
j_gene: TRBJ2-1

CDR3nt: TGCGCCAGCAGCTTTTCTGCCAGGGGCGATACTGAAGCTTTCTTT
CDR3aa: CASSFSARGDTEAFF
abundance: NA
d_gene: NA
v_gene: TRBV5-1
j_gene: TRBJ1-1

CDR3nt: TGTGCCAGCAGTATCCTAGGTTCTGGCCTACAAGAGACCCAGTACTTC
CDR3aa: CASSILGSGLQETQYF
abundance: NA
d_gene: NA
v_gene: TRBV28
j_gene: TRBJ2-5

CDR3nt: TGTGCCAGCAGTGAGGCAGGGGTGAACTATGGCTACACCTTC
CDR3aa: CASSEAGVNYGYTF
abundance: NA
d_gene: NA
v_gene: TRBV6-1
j_gene: TRBJ1-2

CDR3nt: TGTGCTAGCAGCTCAGGGGCTAGCGGGAGTATCAATGAGCAGTTCTTC
CDR3aa: CASSSGASGSINEQFF
abundance: NA
d_gene: TRBD2
v_gene: TRBV7-7
j_gene: TRBJ2-1

CDR3nt: TGTGCCAGCAGTTCCGGACAGGCGAACACCGGGGAGCTGTTTTTT
CDR3aa: CASSSGQANTGELFF
abundance: NA
d_gene: TRBD1
v_gene: TRBV28
j_gene: TRBJ2-2

CDR3nt: TGTGCCAGTAGTTTGAACGGGGGGGGACTTTACAATGAGCAGTTCTTC
CDR3aa: CASSLNGGGLYNEQFF
abundance: NA
d_gene: TRBD2
v_gene: TRBV19
j_gene: TRBJ2-1

CDR3nt: TGTGCCAGCAGCCTCGGACCGGGGAATTCACCCCTCCACTTT
CDR3aa: CASSLGPGNSPLHF
abundance: NA
d_gene: NA
v_gene: TRBV11-3
j_gene: TRBJ1-6

CDR3nt: TGTGCCAGCAGCTTAGTGCTGGCAGGAACGAACTATGGCTACACCTTC
CDR3aa: CASSLVLAGTNYGYTF
abundance: NA
d_gene: NA
v_gene: TRBV7-8
j_gene: TRBJ1-2

CDR3nt: TGTGCCAGCTCACAAACAGAAATGCCCTATGGCTACACCTTC
CDR3aa: CASSQTEMPYGYTF
abundance: NA
d_gene: NA
v_gene: TRBV18
j_gene: TRBJ1-2

CDR3nt: TGTGCCAGCAGCCTAGACAGGAGATACAATCAGCCCCAGCATTTT
CDR3aa: CASSLDRRYNQPQHF
abundance: NA
d_gene: NA
v_gene: TRBV7-3
j_gene: TRBJ1-5

CDR3nt: TGTGCCATCAGTGGAACAGGGGCAAGCTTAACTGAAGCTTTCTTT
CDR3aa: CAISGTGASLTEAFF
abundance: NA
d_gene: TRBD1
v_gene: TRBV10-3
j_gene: TRBJ1-1

CDR3nt: TGTGCCAGCAGTTTAGCCGACACGGGCTACACCTTC
CDR3aa: CASSLADTGYTF
abundance: NA
d_gene: NA
v_gene: TRBV12-3/TRBV12-4
j_gene: TRBJ1-2

CDR3nt: TGTGCCAGCAGAAAAGCCGGGGTGGAAGAGACCCAGTACTTC
CDR3aa: CASRKAGVEETQYF
abundance: NA
d_gene: NA
v_gene: TRBV7-6
j_gene: TRBJ2-5

CDR3nt: TGTGCCAGCAGCAAAGACGGGGTCAACACCGGGGAGCTGTTTTTT
CDR3aa: CASSKDGVNTGELFF
abundance: once
d_gene: NA
v_gene: TRBV7-9
j_gene: TRBJ2-2

CDR3nt: TGTGCCAGCAGAAAATCAGGGGCCACTGAAGCTTTCTTT
CDR3aa: CASRKSGATEAFF
abundance: few
d_gene: NA
v_gene: TRBV25-1
j_gene: TRBJ1-1

CDR3nt: TGTGCCAGCAGCTTAGCGTTGGCAGGGAGGGGGGTAGGTCAGCCCCAGCATTTT
CDR3aa: CASSLALAGRGVGQPQHF
abundance: NA
d_gene: NA
v_gene: TRBV7-9
j_gene: TRBJ1-5

CDR3nt: TGTGCCAGCAGCCAAGTTGCGGGGGAAGCTTTCTTT
CDR3aa: CASSQVAGEAFF
abundance: NA
d_gene: NA
v_gene: TRBV14
j_gene: TRBJ1-1